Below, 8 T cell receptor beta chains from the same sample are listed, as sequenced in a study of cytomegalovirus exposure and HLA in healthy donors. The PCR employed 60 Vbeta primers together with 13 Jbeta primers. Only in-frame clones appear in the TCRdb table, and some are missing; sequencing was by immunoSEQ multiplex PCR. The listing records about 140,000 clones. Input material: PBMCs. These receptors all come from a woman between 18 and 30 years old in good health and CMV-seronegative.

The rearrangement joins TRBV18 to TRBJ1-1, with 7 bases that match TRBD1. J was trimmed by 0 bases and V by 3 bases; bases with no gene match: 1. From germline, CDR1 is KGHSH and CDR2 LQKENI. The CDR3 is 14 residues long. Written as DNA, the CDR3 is TGTGCCAGCTCACCGGGACAGTTGAACACTGAAGCTTTCTTT. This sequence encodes CASSPGQLNTEAFF.

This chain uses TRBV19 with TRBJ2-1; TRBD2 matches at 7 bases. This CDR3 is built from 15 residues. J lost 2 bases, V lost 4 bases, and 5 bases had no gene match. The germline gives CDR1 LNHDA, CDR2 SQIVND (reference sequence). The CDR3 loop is CASSTLAEAYNEQFF. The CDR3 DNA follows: TGTGCCAGTAGTACTCTAGCGGAGGCCTACAATGAGCAGTTCTTC.

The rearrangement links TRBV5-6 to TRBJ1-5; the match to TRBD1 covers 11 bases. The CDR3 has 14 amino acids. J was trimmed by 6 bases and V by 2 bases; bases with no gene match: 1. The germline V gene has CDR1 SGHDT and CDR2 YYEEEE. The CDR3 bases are TGTGCCAGCAGCTTCGGGACAGGGGGTCAGCCCCAGCATTTT. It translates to CASSFGTGGQPQHF.

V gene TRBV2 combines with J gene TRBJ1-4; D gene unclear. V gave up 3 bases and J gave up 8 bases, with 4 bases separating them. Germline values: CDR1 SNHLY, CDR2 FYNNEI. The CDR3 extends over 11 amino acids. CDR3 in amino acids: CASSDREKLFF. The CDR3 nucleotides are TGTGCCAGCAGTGACAGGGAAAAACTGTTTTTT.

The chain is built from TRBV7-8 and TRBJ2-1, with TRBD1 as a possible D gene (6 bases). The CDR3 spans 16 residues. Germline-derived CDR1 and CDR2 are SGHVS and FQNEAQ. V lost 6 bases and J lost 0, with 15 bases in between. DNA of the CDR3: TGTGCCAGCAGATCCAAGGGGGATACCTCCTACAATGAGCAGTTCTTC. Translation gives CASRSKGDTSYNEQFF.

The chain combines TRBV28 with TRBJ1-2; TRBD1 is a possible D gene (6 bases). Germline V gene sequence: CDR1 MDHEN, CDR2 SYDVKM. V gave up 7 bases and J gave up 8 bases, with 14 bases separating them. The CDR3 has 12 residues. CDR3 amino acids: CASNTGSGGYTF. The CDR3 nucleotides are TGTGCCAGCAACACAGGGAGTGGAGGCTACACCTTC.

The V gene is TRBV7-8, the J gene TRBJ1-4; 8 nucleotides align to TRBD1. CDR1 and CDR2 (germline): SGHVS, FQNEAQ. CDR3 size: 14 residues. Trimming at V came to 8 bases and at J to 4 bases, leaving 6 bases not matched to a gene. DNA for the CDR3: TGTGCCAGCGGGAGGGACAGGTTTAATGAAAAACTGTTTTTT. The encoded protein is CASGRDRFNEKLFF.

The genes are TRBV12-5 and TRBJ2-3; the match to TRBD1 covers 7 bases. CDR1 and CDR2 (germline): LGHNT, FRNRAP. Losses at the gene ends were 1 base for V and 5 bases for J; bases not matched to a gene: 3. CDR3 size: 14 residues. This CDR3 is CASGLGRQGDTQYF. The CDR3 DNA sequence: TGTGCTAGTGGTTTGGGGAGACAGGGAGATACGCAGTATTTT. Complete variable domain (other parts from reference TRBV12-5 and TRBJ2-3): DARVTQTPRHKVTEMGQEVTMRCQPILGHNTVFWYRQTMMQGLELLAYFRNRAPLDDSGMPKDRFSAEMPDATLATLKIQPSEPRDSAVYFCASGLGRQGDTQYFGPGTRLTVL.